These 29 T cell receptor beta chains were sequenced from one sample in a study of OX40 agonist ivuxolimab in advanced cancers. Measured with immunoSEQ multiplex PCR; TCRdb has only the in-frame clones, and not every one. This repertoire shows 68,000 or so clones, 82% found once; its top ten account for around 9.9%. The sample in question was CD4+ or CD8+ T cells sorted from blood, obtained in a trial of the OX40 agonist ivuxolimab. These receptors originate from an adult with an advanced solid tumor such as melanoma, head and neck, liver or kidney cancer.

The chain employs TRBV2 and TRBJ2-1; TRBD1 or TRBD2 may be the D gene (5 bases each). Germline CDR1 SNHLY, CDR2 FYNNEI. The CDR3 length is 15 residues. Trimming removed 6 bases at V and 10 bases at J, with 22 bases between. The CDR3 DNA is TGTGCCAGCAGGGAACCGGGACGGACCCTCGGGGAGCAGTTCTTC. Translating it yields CASREPGRTLGEQFF. Variable domain in full (rest from reference TRBV2 and TRBJ2-1): EPEVTQTPSHQVTQMGQEVILRCVPISNHLYFYWYRQILGQKVEFLVSFYNNEISEKSEIFDDQFSVERPDGSNFTLKIRSTKLEDSAMYFCASREPGRTLGEQFFGPGTRLTVL.

The V call is TRBV4-2, the J call TRBJ1-1; D possibly corresponds to TRBD1 (5 bases). Germline CDR1 is LGHNA and CDR2 is YNFKEQ. This CDR3 comprises 16 residues. The V gene lost 5 bases and the J gene lost 9 bases, with 25 bases spanning the gap. This chain's CDR3 is CASSSFPRDVSWKAFF. DNA for the CDR3: TGTGCCAGCAGCTCCTTCCCACGGGACGTATCATGGAAAGCTTTCTTT.

Here the CDR3 reads CASRNRGDTGELFF. The CDR3 region has the DNA TGTGCCAGCAGAAACAGGGGAGACACCGGGGAGCTGTTTTTT. The V gene is TRBV28, the J gene TRBJ2-2; 7 bases match TRBD1. Germline-derived CDR1 and CDR2 are MDHEN and SYDVKM. Trimming at V came to 6 bases and at J to 3 bases, leaving 4 bases not matched to a gene. This CDR3 is 14 amino acids long. The complete variable domain, with remaining parts taken from reference TRBV28 and TRBJ2-2, reads DVKVTQSSRYLVKRTGEKVFLECVQDMDHENMFWYRQDPGLGLRLIYFSYDVKMKEKGDIPEGYSVSREKKERFSLILESASTNQTSMYLCASRNRGDTGELFFGEGSRLTVL.

The rearrangement joins TRBV2 to TRBJ2-2; 9 bases line up with TRBD1. Germline loops: CDR1 SNHLY, CDR2 FYNNEI. The junction had 7 bases not matched to a gene; V was cut back by 6 bases and J by 5 bases. This CDR3 region has 15 residues. The CDR3 region is CASRPGTGWTGELFF. For the CDR3, the DNA is TGTGCCAGCAGGCCCGGGACAGGGTGGACCGGGGAGCTGTTTTTT.

This sequence joins TRBV19 and TRBJ1-5; D call uncertain. Trimming cost V 4 bases and J 14 bases, with 18 bases left between them. The CDR3 covers 13 residues. CDR1 is LNHDA and CDR2 is SQIVND in the germline V gene (reference sequence). The CDR3 region is CASSSGKDKAKHF. The CDR3 coding sequence is TGTGCCAGTAGTAGTGGAAAAGACAAGGCTAAGCATTTT.

The CDR3 loop reads CASTPGRWNSPLHF. For the CDR3, the DNA is TGTGCCAGCACACCGGGACGGTGGAATTCACCCCTCCACTTT. This chain connects TRBV5-6 to TRBJ1-6; D is possibly TRBD1 (5 bases). The V gene's germline CDR1 is SGHDT and CDR2 YYEEEE. The CDR3 has 14 residues. V was trimmed by 6 bases and J by 7 bases, leaving 14 bases between them.

This rearrangement joins TRBV7-2 to TRBJ1-1, with D unclear. The CDR3 covers 14 residues. Trimming cost V 3 bases and J 2 bases, with 10 bases left between them. Germline CDR1 is SGHTA and CDR2 is FQGNSA. CDR3 protein: CASSFLRGNTEAFF. The DNA for the CDR3 is TGTGCCAGCAGCTTCCTCCGAGGTAACACTGAAGCTTTCTTT.

This clone was found a few times. V and J are TRBV5-4 and TRBJ2-1, with no clear D. The CDR3 extends over 12 amino acids. V was clipped by 1 base and J by 6 bases, with 5 bases between them. The germline V gene has CDR1 SGHNT and CDR2 YYREEE (reference sequence). CDR3 residues: CASSLNSNEQFF. As DNA, the CDR3 is TGTGCCAGCAGCTTGAACAGCAATGAGCAGTTCTTC.

The CDR3 sequence is CASSYRGQKGNTIYF. In DNA form, the CDR3 reads TGTGCCAGCAGTTACCGGGGACAGAAAGGAAACACCATATATTTT. This rearrangement joins TRBV6-5 to TRBJ1-3; 7 bases are shared with TRBD1. In germline, CDR1 is MNHEY, CDR2 SVGAGI. The CDR3 consists of 15 residues. With V trimmed by 2 bases and J by 4 bases, 5 bases remained unmatched.

The chain couples TRBV6-1 to TRBJ1-5; 7 bases are a match to TRBD1. Per germline, CDR1 MNHNS and CDR2 SASEGT. V gave up 4 bases and J gave up 2 bases; unmatched junction bases: 2. This CDR3 region has 14 residues. Written as DNA, the CDR3 is TGTGCCAGCAGTGTAACAGGGGGCAATCAGCCCCAGCATTTT. Translated: CASSVTGGNQPQHF.

The rearrangement joins TRBV6-5 to TRBJ1-2; no clear D. The germline V gene has CDR1 MNHEY and CDR2 SVGAGI. This CDR3 comprises 13 residues. With 9 bases removed from V and 6 bases from J, the gap between germline ends came to 17 bases. In DNA form, the CDR3 reads TGTGCCAGTATGACTAAGCCTGGGCATGGCTACACCTTC. Its protein product is CASMTKPGHGYTF.

This CDR3 is CASSWSSGRSGEQYF. The CDR3 DNA follows: TGTGCCAGCAGTTGGTCTAGCGGGAGGTCTGGCGAGCAGTACTTC. The gene calls are TRBV6-6 and TRBJ2-7; 11 bases map to TRBD2. The J segment lost 6 bases and the V segment lost 4 bases, leaving 8 bases of the junction unmatched. The CDR3 sequence is 15 residues long. CDR1 is MNHNY and CDR2 is SVGAGI in the germline V gene (reference sequence).

This chain's CDR3 is CAWSVLGKLLTYNEQFF. The CDR3 DNA sequence: TGTGCCTGGAGTGTACTAGGCAAATTATTAACCTACAATGAGCAGTTCTTC. The chain combines TRBV30 with TRBJ2-1, with D possibly TRBD2 on 5 matching bases. CDR3 length: 17 residues. The V gene lost 0 bases and the J gene lost 2 bases, with 17 bases spanning the gap. The germline CDR1 and CDR2 sequences are GTSNPN and SVGIG (reference sequence).

This chain joins TRBV7-9 and TRBJ1-1; 11 bases agree with TRBD1. The germline V gene encodes CDR1 SEHNR and CDR2 FQNEAQ (reference sequence). The CDR3 runs to 16 residues. V shed 2 bases, J shed 5 bases, and the junction held 7 bases outside the gene matches. The CDR3 region is CASSLRDRGKGTEAFF. Here the CDR3 DNA reads TGTGCCAGCAGCTTACGGGACAGGGGGAAGGGGACTGAAGCTTTCTTT.

V and J are TRBV4-1 and TRBJ2-1, with 9 bases that match TRBD2. CDR1 MGHRA and CDR2 YSYEKL come from the germline V gene. J gave up 4 bases and V 0 bases, and 7 bases lay outside the gene matches. The CDR3 consists of 17 residues. This CDR3 reads CASSQDGASGVYNEQFF. For the CDR3, the DNA is TGCGCCAGCAGCCAAGATGGGGCTAGCGGGGTGTACAATGAGCAGTTCTTC.

This clone was seen a few times. The chain joins TRBV7-9 to TRBJ2-7, with D perhaps given as TRBD1 or TRBD2 (5 bases each). The germline gives CDR1 SEHNR, CDR2 FQNEAQ (reference sequence). V was cut by 4 bases and J by 7 bases, with 14 bases left in between. The CDR3 spans 13 residues. The CDR3 DNA is TGTGCCAGCAGCTCGGGGCCCTGGAAGGAGCAGTACTTC. It translates to CASSSGPWKEQYF.

Only one count was recorded for this clone. The chain is built from TRBV28 and TRBJ2-7, with TRBD2 matching 8 bases. Per germline, CDR1 MDHEN and CDR2 SYDVKM. This CDR3 spans 15 amino acids. With V trimmed by 5 bases and J by 2 bases, 8 bases remained unmatched. The CDR3 spells CASSPPSGSPYEQYF. The DNA for the CDR3 is TGTGCCAGCAGTCCCCCCAGCGGGAGCCCCTACGAGCAGTACTTC. Looking up the rest from reference TRBV28 and TRBJ2-7 gives the full variable domain: DVKVTQSSRYLVKRTGEKVFLECVQDMDHENMFWYRQDPGLGLRLIYFSYDVKMKEKGDIPEGYSVSREKKERFSLILESASTNQTSMYLCASSPPSGSPYEQYFGPGTRLTVT.

In this sample, this clone turned up a few times. The V and J genes are TRBV20-1 and TRBJ2-5; no clear D. The length of the CDR3 is 11 residues. In germline, CDR1 is DFQATT, CDR2 SNEGSKA (reference sequence). Trimming stripped 6 bases from V and 4 bases from J, with 9 bases between. CDR3 coding DNA: TGCAGTGCCTTGGTAGGAGAGACCCAGTACTTC. Translated, it gives CSALVGETQYF.

This sequence joins TRBV9 and TRBJ2-1, with 7 nucleotides matching TRBD2. The CDR3 spans 15 residues. Per germline, CDR1 SGDLS and CDR2 YYNGEE. Trimming took 0 bases from V and 3 from J; bases not matched to a gene: 3. CDR3: CASSVVGGGYNEQFF. DNA of the CDR3: TGTGCCAGCAGCGTAGTGGGCGGGGGCTACAATGAGCAGTTCTTC.

This chain joins TRBV7-2 and TRBJ2-2; D is unclear. The CDR3 loop spans 13 amino acids. V lost 0 bases to trimming and J lost 5 bases, with 4 bases between them. Per the germline V gene, CDR1 is SGHTA and CDR2 is FQGNSA. The CDR3, as DNA: TGTGCCAGCAGCTTAGCCCCGACCGGGGAGCTGTTTTTT. This gives the protein CASSLAPTGELFF.

V gene TRBV29-1 combines with J gene TRBJ2-5; 10 bases agree with TRBD1. V dropped 6 bases and J dropped 9; count of bases not matched to a gene: 7. Germline-derived CDR1 and CDR2 are SQVTM and ANQGSEA. The CDR3 extends over 12 amino acids. The DNA for the CDR3 is TGCAGCGTCTTCGGACAGGGGGAGGCCCAGTACTTC. It translates to CSVFGQGEAQYF.

The V gene is TRBV21-1, the J gene TRBJ2-7; the DNA was not compared with TRBD2, the D call given in the table. TRBV21-1 is termed a pseudogene. This CDR3 comprises 17 residues. CDR3 in DNA: TGTGCCAGCAGCAAACCGACTAGCGGGATGATTAGCTACGAGCAGTACTTC. It is translated as CASSKPTSGMISYEQYF.

The genes are TRBV6-6 and TRBJ2-1; 10 bases fit TRBD1. Trimming cost V 7 bases and J 9 bases; bases outside gene matches: 9. Germline V gene data show CDR1 as MNHNY and CDR2 as SVGAGI (reference sequence). The length of the CDR3 is 14 residues. This CDR3 reads CASTLGQGVGEQFF. CDR3 bases: TGTGCCAGCACCCTAGGACAGGGGGTCGGTGAGCAGTTCTTC.

The chain has TRBV5-1 and TRBJ2-1, with TRBD2 matching over 13 bases. V shed 0 bases, J shed 9 bases, and the junction held 3 bases outside the gene matches. Germline CDR1 and CDR2: SGHRS and YFSETQ. This CDR3 has 15 amino acids. Here the CDR3 reads CASSLAGTSGVEQFF. The CDR3 DNA reads as TGCGCCAGCAGCTTGGCCGGGACTAGCGGGGTTGAGCAGTTCTTC. The full variable domain, in which reference TRBV5-1 and TRBJ2-1 provide the parts outside the CDR3, is KAGVTQTPRYLIKTRGQQVTLSCSPISGHRSVSWYQQTPGQGLQFLFEYFSETQRNKGNFPGRFSGRQFSNSRSEMNVSTLELGDSALYLCASSLAGTSGVEQFFGPGTRLTVL.

The J gene is TRBJ1-1, the V gene TRBV19, with TRBD1 matching 10 bases. J lost 4 bases, V lost 10 bases, and 3 bases had no gene match. Looked up from germline, CDR1 is LNHDA and CDR2 is SQIVND (reference sequence). The CDR3 consists of 12 residues. The CDR3 is CATWTGGTEAFF. The CDR3 DNA is TGTGCCACCTGGACAGGGGGCACTGAAGCTTTCTTT.

This chain connects TRBV30 to TRBJ1-1, with D tentatively TRBD1 (6 bases). CDR3 length: 12 amino acids. Germline V CDR1 and CDR2: GTSNPN, SVGIG (reference sequence). Trimming cost V 2 bases and J 4 bases, with 8 bases left between them. The CDR3 DNA is TGTGCCTGGAGTCAACAGGGCACTGAAGCTTTCTTT. This sequence encodes CAWSQQGTEAFF.

This rearrangement joins TRBV7-9 to TRBJ1-1; D gene ambiguous. Trimming left V 2 bases short and J 7 bases short, with 5 bases between. Germline CDR1 reads SEHNR; CDR2 reads FQNEAQ (reference sequence). The CDR3 has 11 residues. The chain's CDR3 is CASSLKGEAFF. CDR3 in DNA: TGTGCCAGCAGCTTAAAGGGTGAAGCTTTCTTT.

The chain joins TRBV6-1 to TRBJ2-1, with TRBD1 as a possible D gene (7 bases). Germline V gene sequence: CDR1 MNHNS, CDR2 SASEGT. V was shortened by 6 bases and J by 7 bases, with 19 bases between the two germline ends. The CDR3 runs 15 residues. CDR3 coding DNA: TGTGCCAGCAGGGAGGAGGAGGGGGCGGGGAATGAGCAGTTCTTC. This encodes CASREEEGAGNEQFF.

This rearrangement joins TRBV7-9 to TRBJ2-1, with TRBD2 matching 13 bases. J was trimmed by 8 bases and V by 3 bases; bases with no gene match: 7. This CDR3 has 16 residues. CDR1 SEHNR and CDR2 FQNEAQ come from the germline V gene (reference sequence). This chain's CDR3 is CASSFRTSGSLDEQFF. As DNA, the CDR3 is TGTGCCAGCAGCTTCCGGACTAGCGGGAGTCTAGATGAGCAGTTCTTC.